These 29 T cell receptor beta chains came from one sample sequenced in a study of beta chain features in type 1 diabetes. cDNA synthesis used the whole RNA isolate, giving expressed TCRB sequences. The assay was immunoSEQ multiplex PCR, and TCRdb's table has in-frame clones only and misses some. The sample includes roughly 300,000 clones, around 8% seen only once; the top ten take 0.44%. Source material: central memory CD4+ T cells from blood. The receptor source for this set is a woman aged 18-29 years in good health.

This clone was seen more than once but under ten times. The chain is built from TRBV18 and TRBJ2-1; 15 bases line up with TRBD2. Germline loops: CDR1 KGHSH, CDR2 LQKENI. The CDR3 loop spans 18 amino acids. Unmatched junction bases numbered 7, after V lost 1 base and J lost 6 bases. CDR3 in amino acids: CASSPQGLAGGLANEQFF. The CDR3 region has the DNA TGTGCCAGCTCACCACAGGGACTAGCGGGAGGTCTGGCCAATGAGCAGTTCTTC.

This CDR3 reads CASSPQGGNGEQFF. The CDR3 bases are TGTGCCAGCTCACCCCAGGGGGGGAATGGAGAGCAGTTCTTC. V is TRBV18 and J is TRBJ2-1; D tentatively fits TRBD1 or TRBD2 (7 bases each). V lost 3 bases to trimming and J lost 10 bases, with 16 bases between them. Germline V gives CDR1 KGHSH, CDR2 LQKENI. This CDR3 contains 14 residues.

This clone has at least ten counts. The V and J genes are TRBV7-2 and TRBJ2-2; a possible D gene is TRBD2 (5 bases). CDR1 SGHTA and CDR2 FQGNSA come from the germline V gene. The CDR3 is made up of 15 amino acids. The germline V and J ends were trimmed by 4 bases and 6 bases, with 15 bases remaining between them. The CDR3 bases are TGTGCCAGCAGCTCCGGCCGGGGTTCAGCCGGGGAGCTGTTTTTT. It is translated as CASSSGRGSAGELFF.

The chain couples TRBV28 to TRBJ1-2; D not resolved. The CDR3 runs to 13 residues. Germline CDR1 reads MDHEN; CDR2 reads SYDVKM. The V gene lost 7 bases and the J gene lost 4 bases, with 13 bases spanning the gap. CDR3 sequence: CASTISTSYGYTF. CDR3 nucleotide sequence: TGTGCCAGCACCATTTCTACAAGCTATGGCTACACCTTC.

The V gene is TRBV5-1, the J gene TRBJ2-7; 7 nucleotides align to TRBD1. Germline V gene sequence: CDR1 SGHRS, CDR2 YFSETQ. The CDR3 runs to 15 residues. V dropped 4 bases and J dropped 2; count of bases not matched to a gene: 9. The CDR3 region is CASSPGSGGTYEQYF. CDR3 sequence (DNA): TGCGCCAGCAGCCCGGGGTCAGGGGGAACCTACGAGCAGTACTTC.

This clone showed up just a few times. This chain links TRBV4-3 with TRBJ1-6, with 10 bases identical to TRBD1. The germline CDR1 and CDR2 sequences are LGHNA and YSLEER. V trimming: 0 bases; J trimming: 9 bases; junction bases outside the gene matches: 2. The CDR3 sequence is 15 residues long. The CDR3 reads CASSQDGTGVSPLHF. The CDR3, as DNA: TGCGCCAGCAGCCAAGATGGGACAGGGGTTTCACCCCTCCACTTT.

This clone was detected only a few times. V and J are TRBV7-9 and TRBJ2-3; D is perhaps TRBD2 (5 bases). Trimming cost V 3 bases and J 6 bases, with 13 bases left between them. CDR1 and CDR2 (germline): SEHNR, FQNEAQ (reference sequence). The CDR3 spans 14 residues. The CDR3 nucleotides are TGTGCCAGCAGCTTGGGCCTAGCCTCGGATACGCAGTATTTT. Protein sequence: CASSLGLASDTQYF.

The chain employs TRBV7-2 and TRBJ2-1; D is undetermined. The germline V gene has CDR1 SGHTA and CDR2 FQGNSA. Trimming took 4 bases from V and 6 from J, leaving 19 bases between them. The CDR3 contains 16 residues. CDR3 in DNA: TGTGCCAGCAGCTCCCGGTTCTCTGCTGAGGCCAATGAGCAGTTCTTC. Its protein is CASSSRFSAEANEQFF.

This clone was counted only a few times. The gene calls are TRBV4-2 and TRBJ2-5; possibly TRBD1 for D (5 bases). The CDR3 consists of 14 residues. Per germline, CDR1 LGHNA and CDR2 YNFKEQ. V lost 4 bases and J 2 bases, leaving 11 bases between the germline ends. The CDR3 bases are TGTGCCAGCAGCCGCACGCAGGGACAAGAGACCCAGTACTTC. Translation gives CASSRTQGQETQYF.

This chain uses TRBV5-4 with TRBJ2-3; 10 positions match TRBD1. Germline V gene lookup returns CDR1 SGHNT and CDR2 YYREEE (reference sequence). V was clipped by 3 bases and J by 4 bases; unmatched bases: 8. This CDR3 spans 16 amino acids. The CDR3: CASSSRDRGRADTQYF. The CDR3 DNA is TGTGCCAGCAGCTCCCGGGACAGGGGTCGGGCAGATACGCAGTATTTT.

This clone was observed a handful of times. The gene calls are TRBV14 and TRBJ1-4; 8 bases match TRBD1. V lost 1 base to trimming and J lost 5 bases; unmatched junction nucleotides: 6. CDR3 size: 16 residues. CDR1 SGHDN and CDR2 FVKESK come from the germline V gene. CDR3 sequence reads: CASSQVSDRGNEKLFF. In DNA form, the CDR3 reads TGTGCCAGCAGCCAAGTCAGCGACAGGGGCAATGAAAAACTGTTTTTT.

The chain links TRBV11-2 to TRBJ2-5; 8 nucleotides match TRBD2. V trimming: 5 bases; J trimming: 5 bases; junction bases outside the gene matches: 7. The CDR3 has 14 amino acids. CDR1 SGHAT and CDR2 FQNNGV come from the germline V gene. Here the CDR3 reads CASSPGTGGETQYF. CDR3 coding DNA: TGTGCCAGCAGCCCCGGGACGGGAGGGGAGACCCAGTACTTC.

About this clone itself: This may come from a read error, since a much larger clone is one base off. The CDR3 region is CASSRGTAGNTIYF. In nucleotides, the CDR3 is TGTGCCAGCAGCCGAGGGACAGCTGGAAACACCATATATTTT. The chain couples TRBV11-2 to TRBJ1-3; TRBD1 matches at 7 bases. Germline V gene data show CDR1 as SGHAT and CDR2 as FQNNGV. The V and J ends lost 5 bases and 2 bases, in that order; junction bases with no gene match: 3. This CDR3 is built from 14 residues. Variable domain in full (rest from reference TRBV11-2 and TRBJ1-3): EAGVAQSPRYKIIEKRQSVAFWCNPISGHATLYWYQQILGQGPKLLIQFQNNGVVDDSQLPKDRFSAERLKGVDSTLKIQPAKLEDSAVYLCASSRGTAGNTIYFGEGSWLTVV.

Only a few counts were recorded for this clone. The V call is TRBV4-3, the J call TRBJ2-3; TRBD2 might be the D (6 bases). V gave up 4 bases and J gave up 1 base, with 12 bases separating them. Germline V gene data show CDR1 as LGHNA and CDR2 as YSLEER. The length of the CDR3 is 15 residues. The DNA for the CDR3 is TGCGCCAGCAGCCGCCGACTAGTAGGCACAGATACGCAGTATTTT. Residues: CASSRRLVGTDTQYF.

This clone was seen many times. In the same sample, other DNA sequences code for this CDR3. The V and J genes are TRBV5-6 and TRBJ2-1; the D gene is possibly TRBD1 (6 bases). This CDR3 contains 13 residues. Trimming took 5 bases from V and 4 from J, leaving 10 bases between them. CDR1 and CDR2 from the germline V gene are SGHDT and YYEEEE. CDR3 protein: CASSWTVYNEQFF. CDR3 nucleotide sequence: TGTGCCAGCAGTTGGACAGTATACAATGAGCAGTTCTTC.

In this sample, this clone turned up a few times. The J gene is TRBJ2-1, the V gene TRBV10-3; TRBD1 is a possible D gene (6 bases). Germline V gives CDR1 ENHRY, CDR2 SYGVKD. Trimming cost V 5 bases and J 8 bases, with 16 bases left between them. This CDR3 is 14 amino acids long. CDR3 sequence reads: CAISHTDPGDEQFF. The CDR3 nucleotides read TGTGCCATCAGTCACACGGATCCAGGGGATGAGCAGTTCTTC.

This chain uses TRBV6-6 with TRBJ1-4, with 8 bases that match TRBD1. This CDR3 contains 15 residues. Germline V gene lookup returns CDR1 MNHNY and CDR2 SVGAGI (reference sequence). Unmatched junction bases numbered 7, after V lost 3 bases and J lost 7 bases. The CDR3 nucleotides read TGTGCCAGCAGTTATACCACAGGGGGGGTTGAAAAACTGTTTTTT. It encodes CASSYTTGGVEKLFF.

This clone appeared many times. The chain recombines TRBV13 with TRBJ1-3; no firm D call. Trimming removed 0 bases at V and 3 bases at J, with 12 bases between. The V gene's germline CDR1 is PRHDT and CDR2 FYEKMQ (reference sequence). The CDR3 spans 16 residues. CDR3 region: CASSLGRRVVGNTIYF. In DNA, the CDR3 is TGTGCCAGCAGCTTAGGCAGGCGTGTCGTTGGAAACACCATATATTTT.

This clone has just one count. The V and J genes are TRBV11-2 and TRBJ2-5; D is perhaps TRBD1 (5 bases). Germline V gene lookup returns CDR1 SGHAT and CDR2 FQNNGV. V lost 4 bases, J lost 13 bases, and 16 bases lay in between. This CDR3 is 12 amino acids long. The CDR3 nucleotides read TGTGCCAGCAGCTCTCGGTCAGGGTATCCGTACTTC. It encodes CASSSRSGYPYF.

This clone showed up just a few times. The chain links TRBV7-2 to TRBJ1-2; D not certain. This CDR3 comprises 12 residues. V was shortened by 3 bases and J by 8 bases, with 10 bases between the two germline ends. Germline V lookup: CDR1 SGHTA, CDR2 FQGNSA. The CDR3 region is CASSLGDDGYTF. CDR3 bases: TGTGCCAGCAGCTTGGGAGATGACGGCTACACCTTC. Using reference TRBV7-2 and TRBJ1-2 for the parts outside the CDR3, the full variable domain is GAGVSQSPSNKVTEKGKDVELRCDPISGHTALYWYRQSLGQGLEFLIYFQGNSAPDKSGLPSDRFSAERTGGSVSTLTIQRTQQEDSAVYLCASSLGDDGYTFGSGTRLTVV.

The chain recombines TRBV5-6 with TRBJ2-1, with D tentatively TRBD1 (5 bases). The CDR3 length is 12 residues. Germline V lookup: CDR1 SGHDT, CDR2 YYEEEE. V lost 1 base and J 12 bases, leaving 11 bases between the germline ends. CDR3 in amino acids: CASSLYRQGQFF. In nucleotides, the CDR3 is TGTGCCAGCAGCTTGTACCGTCAGGGGCAGTTCTTC. The full variable domain, rest sourced from reference TRBV5-6 and TRBJ2-1, is DAGVTQSPTHLIKTRGQQVTLRCSPKSGHDTVSWYQQALGQGPQFIFQYYEEEERQRGNFPDRFSGHQFPNYSSELNVNALLLGDSALYLCASSLYRQGQFFGPGTRLTVL.

This clone has a handful of counts. V and J are TRBV28 and TRBJ1-1, with 7 bases aligning to TRBD1. The CDR3 loop spans 15 amino acids. Germline lookup yields CDR1 MDHEN and CDR2 SYDVKM. The trim removed 5 bases at V and 1 base at J, leaving 7 bases unmatched. The chain's CDR3 is CASSAQGLGNTEAFF. Written as DNA, the CDR3 is TGTGCCAGCAGTGCACAGGGGTTAGGGAACACTGAAGCTTTCTTT.

In this sample, this clone turned up a few times. The rearrangement links TRBV11-2 to TRBJ2-7, with D perhaps matching TRBD2 (6 bases). V was clipped by 5 bases and J by 0 bases, with 14 bases between them. Germline assignment: CDR1 SGHAT and CDR2 FQNNGV. The CDR3 spans 15 residues. The CDR3 region is CASSPERASSYEQYF. DNA for the CDR3: TGTGCCAGCAGCCCAGAGCGGGCCAGCTCCTACGAGCAGTACTTC. The full variable domain, rest sourced from reference TRBV11-2 and TRBJ2-7, is EAGVAQSPRYKIIEKRQSVAFWCNPISGHATLYWYQQILGQGPKLLIQFQNNGVVDDSQLPKDRFSAERLKGVDSTLKIQPAKLEDSAVYLCASSPERASSYEQYFGPGTRLTVT.

Comment on this clone: Other DNA sequences of this sample code for an identical CDR3. The V call is TRBV27, the J call TRBJ2-3, with 8 bases matching TRBD2. Trimming at V came to 3 bases and at J to 6 bases, leaving 5 bases not matched to a gene. Germline V gene data show CDR1 as MNHEY and CDR2 as SMNVEV (reference sequence). CDR3 length: 14 amino acids. CDR3 residues: CASSFPPGGDTQYF. The CDR3 DNA follows: TGTGCCAGCAGTTTTCCCCCGGGGGGGGATACGCAGTATTTT.

The chain joins TRBV11-2 to TRBJ2-7, with D unclear. Germline V gives CDR1 SGHAT, CDR2 FQNNGV. The CDR3 contains 14 residues. The V end was cut by 1 base, the J end by 3 bases, with 10 bases between. The CDR3 DNA reads as TGTGCCAGCAGCTTAGGTGTAGGTCACTACGAGCAGTACTTC. Translation gives CASSLGVGHYEQYF.

The chain uses TRBV2 and TRBJ2-2, with D perhaps TRBD1 (6 bases). This CDR3 has 15 amino acids. Trimming shortened V by 5 bases and J by 6 bases, and 16 bases separated the two germline ends. Germline V lookup: CDR1 SNHLY, CDR2 FYNNEI. The CDR3 here is CASSYRDLPAGELFF. The CDR3 nucleotides read TGTGCCAGCAGTTACAGGGATTTGCCGGCCGGGGAGCTGTTTTTT. The full variable domain, in which reference TRBV2 and TRBJ2-2 provide the parts outside the CDR3, is EPEVTQTPSHQVTQMGQEVILRCVPISNHLYFYWYRQILGQKVEFLVSFYNNEISEKSEIFDDQFSVERPDGSNFTLKIRSTKLEDSAMYFCASSYRDLPAGELFFGEGSRLTVL.

V is TRBV2 and J is TRBJ1-1; 8 nucleotides match TRBD1. Per the germline V gene, CDR1 is SNHLY and CDR2 is FYNNEI. The CDR3 runs 11 residues. J gave up 11 bases and V 5 bases, and 4 bases lay outside the gene matches. CDR3 sequence reads: CASSYDRGAFF. CDR3 DNA sequence: TGTGCCAGCAGTTACGACAGGGGCGCTTTCTTT.

V usage is TRBV25-1 and J usage is TRBJ1-2; D is unclear. V was pared by 4 bases and J by 3 bases, with 12 bases between. The V gene's germline CDR1 is MGHDK and CDR2 SYGVNS. CDR3 length: 14 amino acids. CDR3 in DNA: TGTGCCAGCAGTGGGGCGTGGACGGACTATGGCTACACCTTC. Its protein is CASSGAWTDYGYTF.

This rearrangement joins TRBV5-6 to TRBJ1-2, with 10 bases identical to TRBD1. Germline V lookup: CDR1 SGHDT, CDR2 YYEEEE. V lost 4 bases, J lost 6 bases, and 6 bases stayed unmatched. There are 14 residues in the CDR3. The CDR3 spells CASSTRDRGDGYTF. CDR3 DNA: TGTGCCAGCAGCACCCGGGACAGGGGTGATGGCTACACCTTC.